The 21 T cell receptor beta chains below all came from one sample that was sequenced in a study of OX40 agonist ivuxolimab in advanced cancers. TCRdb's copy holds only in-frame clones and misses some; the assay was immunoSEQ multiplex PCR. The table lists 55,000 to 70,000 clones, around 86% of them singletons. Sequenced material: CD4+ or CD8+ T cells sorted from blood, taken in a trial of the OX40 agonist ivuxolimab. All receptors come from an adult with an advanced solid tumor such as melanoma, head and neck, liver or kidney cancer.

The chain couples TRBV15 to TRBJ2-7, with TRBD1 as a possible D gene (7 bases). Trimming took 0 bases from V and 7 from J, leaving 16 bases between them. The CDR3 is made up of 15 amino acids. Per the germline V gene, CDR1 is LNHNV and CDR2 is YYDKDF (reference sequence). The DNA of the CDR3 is TGTGCCACCAGCAGAGATGTAGCGGCCAGGGGGGAGCAGTACTTC. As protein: CATSRDVAARGEQYF.

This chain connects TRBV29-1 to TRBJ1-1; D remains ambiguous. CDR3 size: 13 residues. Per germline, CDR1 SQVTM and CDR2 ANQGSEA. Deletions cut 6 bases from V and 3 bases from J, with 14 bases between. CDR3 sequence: CSVQRDRDTEAFF. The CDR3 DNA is TGCAGCGTCCAAAGGGATAGAGACACTGAAGCTTTCTTT.

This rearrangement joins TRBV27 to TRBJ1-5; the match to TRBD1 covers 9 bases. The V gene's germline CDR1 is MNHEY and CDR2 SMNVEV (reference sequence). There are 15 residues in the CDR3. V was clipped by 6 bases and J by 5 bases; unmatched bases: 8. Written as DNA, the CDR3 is TGTGCCAGCAGGAGACTACAGGGGGCTGATCAGCCCCAGCATTTT. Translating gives CASRRLQGADQPQHF.

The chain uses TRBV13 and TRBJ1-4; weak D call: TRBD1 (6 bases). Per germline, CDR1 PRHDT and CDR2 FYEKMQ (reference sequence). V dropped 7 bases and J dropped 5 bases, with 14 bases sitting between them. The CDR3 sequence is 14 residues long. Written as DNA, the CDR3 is TGTGCCAGCACCCCCGTTGACAGGAATGAAAAACTGTTTTTT. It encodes CASTPVDRNEKLFF.

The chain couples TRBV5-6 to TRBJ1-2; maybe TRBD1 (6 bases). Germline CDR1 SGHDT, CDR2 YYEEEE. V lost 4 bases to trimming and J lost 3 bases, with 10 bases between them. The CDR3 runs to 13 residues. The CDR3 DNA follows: TGTGCCAGCAGCGAGACAGGAGACTATGGCTACACCTTC. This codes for CASSETGDYGYTF.

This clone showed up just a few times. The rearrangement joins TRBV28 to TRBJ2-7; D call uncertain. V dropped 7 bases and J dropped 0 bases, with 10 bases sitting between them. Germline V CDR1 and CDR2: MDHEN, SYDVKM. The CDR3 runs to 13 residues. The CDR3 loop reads CASKKRNSYEQYF. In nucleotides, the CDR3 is TGTGCCAGCAAGAAGAGGAACTCCTACGAGCAGTACTTC.

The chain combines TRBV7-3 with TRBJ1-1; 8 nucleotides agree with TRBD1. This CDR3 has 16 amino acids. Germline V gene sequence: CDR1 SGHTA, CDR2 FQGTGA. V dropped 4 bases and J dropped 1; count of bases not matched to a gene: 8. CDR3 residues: CASSSSYGTGNTEAFF. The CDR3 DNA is TGTGCCAGCAGCTCATCTTACGGGACAGGGAACACTGAAGCTTTCTTT.

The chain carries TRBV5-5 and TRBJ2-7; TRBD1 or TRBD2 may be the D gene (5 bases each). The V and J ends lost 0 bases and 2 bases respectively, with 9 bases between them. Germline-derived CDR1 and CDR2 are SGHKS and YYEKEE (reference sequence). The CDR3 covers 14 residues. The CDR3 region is CASSLAGRTYEQYF. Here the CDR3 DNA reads TGTGCCAGCAGCTTGGCGGGGCGGACCTACGAGCAGTACTTC.

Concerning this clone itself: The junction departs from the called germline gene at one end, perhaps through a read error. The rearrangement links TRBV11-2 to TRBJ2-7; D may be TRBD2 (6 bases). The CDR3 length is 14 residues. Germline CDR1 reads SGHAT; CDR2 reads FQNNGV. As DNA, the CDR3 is TGCGCCAGCAGCCAAGGGGACTCCTCCTACGAGCAGTACTTC. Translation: CASSQGDSSYEQYF.

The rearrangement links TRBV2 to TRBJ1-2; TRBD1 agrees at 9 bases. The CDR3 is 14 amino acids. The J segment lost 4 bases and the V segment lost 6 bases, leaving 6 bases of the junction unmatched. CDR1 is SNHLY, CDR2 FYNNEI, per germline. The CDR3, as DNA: TGTGCCAGCAGGGGACAGGGTGGAATCTATGGCTACACCTTC. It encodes CASRGQGGIYGYTF.

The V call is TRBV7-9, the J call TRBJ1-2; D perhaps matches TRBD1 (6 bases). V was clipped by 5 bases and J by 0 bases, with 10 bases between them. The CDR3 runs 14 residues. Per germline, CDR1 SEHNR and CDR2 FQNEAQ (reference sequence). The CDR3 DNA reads TGTGCCAGCAGCCAAGGGGGTTCTAACTATGGCTACACCTTC. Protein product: CASSQGGSNYGYTF.

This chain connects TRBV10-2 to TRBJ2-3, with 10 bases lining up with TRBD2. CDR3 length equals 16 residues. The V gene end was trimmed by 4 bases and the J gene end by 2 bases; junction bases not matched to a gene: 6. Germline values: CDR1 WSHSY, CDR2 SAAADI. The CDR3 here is CASSVILAGFTDTQYF. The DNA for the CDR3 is TGCGCCAGCAGTGTTATACTAGCGGGATTCACAGATACGCAGTATTTT.

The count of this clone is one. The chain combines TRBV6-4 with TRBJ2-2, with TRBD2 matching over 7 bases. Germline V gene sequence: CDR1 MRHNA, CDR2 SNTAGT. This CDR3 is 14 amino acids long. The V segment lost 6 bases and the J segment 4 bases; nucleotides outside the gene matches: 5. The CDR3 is CASSPGEGTGELFF. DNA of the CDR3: TGTGCCAGCAGCCCCGGGGAGGGCACCGGGGAGCTGTTTTTT.

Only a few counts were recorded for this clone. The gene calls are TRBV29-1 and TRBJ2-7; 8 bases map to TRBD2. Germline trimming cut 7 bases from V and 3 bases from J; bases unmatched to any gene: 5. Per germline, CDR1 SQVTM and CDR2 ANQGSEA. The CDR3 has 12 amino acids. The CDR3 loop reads CSAAGAGYEQYF. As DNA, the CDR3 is TGCAGCGCAGCGGGGGCAGGCTACGAGCAGTACTTC.

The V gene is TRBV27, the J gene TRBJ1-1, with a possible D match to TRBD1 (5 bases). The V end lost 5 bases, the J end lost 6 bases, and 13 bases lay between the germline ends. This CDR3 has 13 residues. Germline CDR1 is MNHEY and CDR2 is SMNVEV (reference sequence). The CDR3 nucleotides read TGTGCCAGCAGTCCCCGGGGCCTCTCTGAAGCTTTCTTT. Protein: CASSPRGLSEAFF.

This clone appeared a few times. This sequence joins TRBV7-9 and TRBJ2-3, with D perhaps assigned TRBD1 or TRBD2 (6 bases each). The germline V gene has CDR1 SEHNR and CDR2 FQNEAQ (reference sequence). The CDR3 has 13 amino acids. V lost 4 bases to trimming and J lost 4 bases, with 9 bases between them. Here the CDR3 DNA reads TGTGCCAGCAGCTCCCGGGGGCCAGATACGCAGTATTTT. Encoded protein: CASSSRGPDTQYF.

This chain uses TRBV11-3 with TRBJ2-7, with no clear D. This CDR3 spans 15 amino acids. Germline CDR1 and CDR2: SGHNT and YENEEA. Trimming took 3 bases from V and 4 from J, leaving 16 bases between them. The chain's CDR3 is CASSFEIQRKYEQYF. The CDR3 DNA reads TGTGCCAGCAGCTTCGAGATCCAACGGAAATACGAGCAGTACTTC. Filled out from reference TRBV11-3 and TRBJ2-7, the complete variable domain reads EAGVVQSPRYKIIEKKQPVAFWCNPISGHNTLYWYLQNLGQGPELLIRYENEEAVDDSQLPKDRFSAERLKGVDSTLKIQPAELGDSAVYLCASSFEIQRKYEQYFGPGTRLTVT.

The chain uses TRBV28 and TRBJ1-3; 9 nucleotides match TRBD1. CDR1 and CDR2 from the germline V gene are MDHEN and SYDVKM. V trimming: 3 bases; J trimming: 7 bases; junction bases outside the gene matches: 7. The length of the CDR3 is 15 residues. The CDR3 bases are TGTGCCAGCAGTTTCAGCTGGGGGACAGGGAACACCATATATTTT. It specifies CASSFSWGTGNTIYF.

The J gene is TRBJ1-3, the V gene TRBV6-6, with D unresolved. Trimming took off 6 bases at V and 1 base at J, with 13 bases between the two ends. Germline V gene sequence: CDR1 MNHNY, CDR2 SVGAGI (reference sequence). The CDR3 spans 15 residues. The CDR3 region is CASRPTESSGNTIYF. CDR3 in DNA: TGTGCCAGCAGACCCACGGAGTCTTCTGGAAACACCATATATTTT.

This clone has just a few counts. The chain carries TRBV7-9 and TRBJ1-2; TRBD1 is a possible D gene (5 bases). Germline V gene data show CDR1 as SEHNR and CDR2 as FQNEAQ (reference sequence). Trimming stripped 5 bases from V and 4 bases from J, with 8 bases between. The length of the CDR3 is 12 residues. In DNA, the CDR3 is TGTGCCAGCAGCGGAGGGACCTATGGCTACACCTTC. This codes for CASSGGTYGYTF.

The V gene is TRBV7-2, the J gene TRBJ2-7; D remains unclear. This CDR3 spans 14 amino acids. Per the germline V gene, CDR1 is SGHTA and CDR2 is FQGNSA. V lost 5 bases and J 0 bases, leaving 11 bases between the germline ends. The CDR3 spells CASSPVSLSYEQYF. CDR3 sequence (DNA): TGTGCCAGCAGCCCCGTTAGCCTCTCCTACGAGCAGTACTTC. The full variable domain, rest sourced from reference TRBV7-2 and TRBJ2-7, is GAGVSQSPSNKVTEKGKDVELRCDPISGHTALYWYRQSLGQGLEFLIYFQGNSAPDKSGLPSDRFSAERTGGSVSTLTIQRTQQEDSAVYLCASSPVSLSYEQYFGPGTRLTVT.